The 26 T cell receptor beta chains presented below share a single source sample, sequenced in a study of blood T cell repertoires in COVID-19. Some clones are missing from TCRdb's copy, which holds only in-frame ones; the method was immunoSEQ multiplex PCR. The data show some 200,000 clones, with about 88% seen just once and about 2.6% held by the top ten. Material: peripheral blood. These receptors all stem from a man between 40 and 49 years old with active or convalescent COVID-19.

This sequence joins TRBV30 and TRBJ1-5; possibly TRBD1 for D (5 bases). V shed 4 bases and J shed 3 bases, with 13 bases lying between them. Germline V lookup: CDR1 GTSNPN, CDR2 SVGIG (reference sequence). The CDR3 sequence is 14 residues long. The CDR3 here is CAWTLRGFNQPQHF. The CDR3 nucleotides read TGTGCCTGGACCCTCCGGGGGTTCAATCAGCCCCAGCATTTT.

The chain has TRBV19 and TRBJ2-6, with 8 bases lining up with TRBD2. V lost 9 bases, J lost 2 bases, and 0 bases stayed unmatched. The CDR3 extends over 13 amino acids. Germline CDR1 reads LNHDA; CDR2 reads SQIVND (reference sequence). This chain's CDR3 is CASGGAGANVLTF. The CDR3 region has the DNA TGTGCCAGCGGGGGGGCTGGGGCCAACGTCCTGACTTTC.

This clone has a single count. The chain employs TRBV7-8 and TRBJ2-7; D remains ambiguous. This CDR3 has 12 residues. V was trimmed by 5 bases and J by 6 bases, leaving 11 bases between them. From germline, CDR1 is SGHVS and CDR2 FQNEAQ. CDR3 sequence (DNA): TGTGCCAGCAGCCAATACCTCGGCGAGCAGTACTTC. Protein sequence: CASSQYLGEQYF.

CDR3 nucleotides: TGCAGCGTTGAAGGGACAGTTAGGCACGACGAGCAGTACTTC. It specifies CSVEGTVRHDEQYF. This sequence joins TRBV29-1 and TRBJ2-7, with a tentative D call TRBD1 (6 bases). V was cut by 1 base and J by 5 bases, with 15 bases left in between. Germline V gives CDR1 SQVTM, CDR2 ANQGSEA. This CDR3 is 14 amino acids long.

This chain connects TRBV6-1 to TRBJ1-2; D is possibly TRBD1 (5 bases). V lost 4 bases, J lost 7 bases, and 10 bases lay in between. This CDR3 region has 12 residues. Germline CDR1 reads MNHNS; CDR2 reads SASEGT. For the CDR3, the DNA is TGTGCCAGCAGTGCAGGGTCTGGTGGCTACACCTTC. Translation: CASSAGSGGYTF.

CDR3 sequence reads: CASSSRQNSPLHF. CDR3 in DNA: TGTGCCAGCAGCTCCCGACAGAATTCACCCCTCCACTTT. The rearrangement uses TRBV7-8 and TRBJ1-6, with D possibly matching TRBD1 (5 bases). The germline V and J ends were trimmed by 4 bases and 7 bases, with 8 bases remaining between them. This CDR3 region has 13 residues. Germline V gene sequence: CDR1 SGHVS, CDR2 FQNEAQ. Full variable domain (rest looked up from reference TRBV7-8 and TRBJ1-6): GAGVSQSPRYKVAKRGQDVALRCDPISGHVSLFWYQQALGQGPEFLTYFQNEAQLDKSGLPSDRFFAERPEGSVSTLKIQRTQQEDSAVYLCASSSRQNSPLHFGNGTRLTVT.

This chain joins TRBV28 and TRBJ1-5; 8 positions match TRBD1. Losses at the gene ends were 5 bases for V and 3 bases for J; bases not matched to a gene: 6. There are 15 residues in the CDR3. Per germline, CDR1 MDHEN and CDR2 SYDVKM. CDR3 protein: CASSTPGGYNQPQHF. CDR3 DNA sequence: TGTGCCAGCAGTACCCCAGGGGGCTACAATCAGCCCCAGCATTTT.

Written as DNA, the CDR3 is TGCAGTGCCTTGGACAGAGACGAGCAGTACTTC. Its protein is CSALDRDEQYF. J is TRBJ2-7 and V is TRBV20-1; possible D gene TRBD1, 6 bases. This CDR3 is 11 amino acids long. Germline CDR1 reads DFQATT; CDR2 reads SNEGSKA (reference sequence). Trimming took off 6 bases at V and 5 bases at J, with 11 bases between the two ends.

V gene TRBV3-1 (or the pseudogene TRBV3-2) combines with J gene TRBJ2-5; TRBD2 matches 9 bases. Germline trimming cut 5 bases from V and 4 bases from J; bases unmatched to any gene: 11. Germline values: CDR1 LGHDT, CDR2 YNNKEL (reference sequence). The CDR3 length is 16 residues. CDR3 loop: CASSGSSAGGLETQYF. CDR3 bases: TGTGCCAGCAGCGGAAGCAGCGCGGGGGGGCTAGAGACCCAGTACTTC.

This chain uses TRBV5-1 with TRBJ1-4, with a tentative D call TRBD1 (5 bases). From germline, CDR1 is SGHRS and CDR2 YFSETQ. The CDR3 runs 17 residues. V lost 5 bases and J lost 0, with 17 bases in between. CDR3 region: CASSSWGGFATNEKLFF. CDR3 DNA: TGCGCCAGCAGTTCCTGGGGCGGCTTCGCAACTAATGAAAAACTGTTTTTT.

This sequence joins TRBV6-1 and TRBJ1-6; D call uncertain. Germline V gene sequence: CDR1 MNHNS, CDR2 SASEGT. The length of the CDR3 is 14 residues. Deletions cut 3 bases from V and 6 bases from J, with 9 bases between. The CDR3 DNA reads TGTGCCAGCAGTGACAGAAACCTTAATTCACCCCTCCACTTT. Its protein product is CASSDRNLNSPLHF.

The DNA for the CDR3 is TGTGCCAGCACTTCCCAGGGGACGAACACCGGGGAGCTGTTTTTT. This translates into CASTSQGTNTGELFF. The chain is built from TRBV28 and TRBJ2-2, with a possible D match to TRBD1 (6 bases). This CDR3 has 15 amino acids. Trimming removed 7 bases at V and 0 bases at J, with 12 bases between. The germline gives CDR1 MDHEN, CDR2 SYDVKM.

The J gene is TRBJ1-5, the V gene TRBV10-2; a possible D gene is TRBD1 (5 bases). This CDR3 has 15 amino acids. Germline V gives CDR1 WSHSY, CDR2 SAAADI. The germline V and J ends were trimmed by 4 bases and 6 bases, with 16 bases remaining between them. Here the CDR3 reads CASSGGGQGGQPQHF. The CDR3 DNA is TGCGCCAGCAGTGGGGGCGGGCAGGGAGGTCAGCCCCAGCATTTT.

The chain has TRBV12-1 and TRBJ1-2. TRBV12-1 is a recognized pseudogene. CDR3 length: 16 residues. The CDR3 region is CASSFRKGESPYGYTF. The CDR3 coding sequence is TGTGCCAGCAGCTTTCGTAAAGGAGAATCCCCCTATGGCTACACCTTC.

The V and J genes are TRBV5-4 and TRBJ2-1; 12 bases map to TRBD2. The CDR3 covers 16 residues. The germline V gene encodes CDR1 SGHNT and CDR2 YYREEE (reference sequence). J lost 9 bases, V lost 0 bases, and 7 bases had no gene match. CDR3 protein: CASSLALAGGLGEQFF. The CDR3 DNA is TGTGCCAGCAGCTTGGCCCTAGCGGGGGGGCTCGGTGAGCAGTTCTTC.

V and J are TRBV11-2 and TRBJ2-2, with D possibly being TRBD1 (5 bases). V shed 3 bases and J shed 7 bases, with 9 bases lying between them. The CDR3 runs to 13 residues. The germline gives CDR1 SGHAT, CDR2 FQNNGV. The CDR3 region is CASSLDKFGELFF. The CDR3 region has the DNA TGTGCCAGCAGCTTGGACAAGTTCGGGGAGCTGTTTTTT. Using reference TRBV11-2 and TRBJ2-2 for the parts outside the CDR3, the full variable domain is EAGVAQSPRYKIIEKRQSVAFWCNPISGHATLYWYQQILGQGPKLLIQFQNNGVVDDSQLPKDRFSAERLKGVDSTLKIQPAKLEDSAVYLCASSLDKFGELFFGEGSRLTVL.

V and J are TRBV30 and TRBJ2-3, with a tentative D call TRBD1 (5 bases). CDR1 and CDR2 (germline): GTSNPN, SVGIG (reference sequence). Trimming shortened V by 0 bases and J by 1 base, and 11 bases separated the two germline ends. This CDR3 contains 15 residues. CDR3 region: CAWSVLGRGTDTQYF. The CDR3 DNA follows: TGTGCCTGGAGTGTATTGGGGCGCGGCACAGATACGCAGTATTTT.

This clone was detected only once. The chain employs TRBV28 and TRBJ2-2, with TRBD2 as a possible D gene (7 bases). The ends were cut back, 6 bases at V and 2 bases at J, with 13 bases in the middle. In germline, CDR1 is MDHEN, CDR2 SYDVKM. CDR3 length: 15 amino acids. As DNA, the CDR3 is TGTGCCAGCAGGGGAGGGACACTAAACACCGGGGAGCTGTTTTTT. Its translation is CASRGGTLNTGELFF.

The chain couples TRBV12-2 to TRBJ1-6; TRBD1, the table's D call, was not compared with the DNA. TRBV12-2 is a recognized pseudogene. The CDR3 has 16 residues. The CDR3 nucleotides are TGTGCAAGTCGCTCACCAACAGGGGTTGCTGATTCACCCCTCCACTTT. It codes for CASRSPTGVADSPLHF.

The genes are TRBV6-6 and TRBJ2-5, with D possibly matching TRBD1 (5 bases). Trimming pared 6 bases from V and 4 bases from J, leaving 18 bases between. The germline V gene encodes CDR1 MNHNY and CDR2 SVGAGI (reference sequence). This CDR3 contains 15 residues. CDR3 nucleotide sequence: TGTGCCAGCAGGCCACGGGCAGGGCCTGTAGAGACCCAGTACTTC. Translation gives CASRPRAGPVETQYF.

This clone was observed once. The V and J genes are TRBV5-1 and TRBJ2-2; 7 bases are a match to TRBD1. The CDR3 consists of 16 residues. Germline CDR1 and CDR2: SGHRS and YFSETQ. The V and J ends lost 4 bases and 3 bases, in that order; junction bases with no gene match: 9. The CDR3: CASSADRWSDTGELFF. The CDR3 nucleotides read TGCGCCAGCAGCGCGGACAGGTGGAGTGACACCGGGGAGCTGTTTTTT.

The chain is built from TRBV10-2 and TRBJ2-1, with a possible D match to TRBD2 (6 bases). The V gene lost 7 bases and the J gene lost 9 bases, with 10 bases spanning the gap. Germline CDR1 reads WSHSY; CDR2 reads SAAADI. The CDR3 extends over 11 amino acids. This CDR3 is CASTGVGEQFF. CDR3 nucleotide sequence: TGCGCCAGCACGGGGGTAGGTGAGCAGTTCTTC.

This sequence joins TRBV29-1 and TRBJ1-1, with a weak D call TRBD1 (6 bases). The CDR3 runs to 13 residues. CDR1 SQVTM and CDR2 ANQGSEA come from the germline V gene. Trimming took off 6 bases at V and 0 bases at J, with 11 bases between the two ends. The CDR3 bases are TGCAGCGTCCACCAGGGGTTGAACACTGAAGCTTTCTTT. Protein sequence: CSVHQGLNTEAFF.

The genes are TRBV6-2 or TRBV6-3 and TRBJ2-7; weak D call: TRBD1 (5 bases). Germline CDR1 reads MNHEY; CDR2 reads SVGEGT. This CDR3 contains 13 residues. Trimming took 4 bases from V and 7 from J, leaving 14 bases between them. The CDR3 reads CASSWAGSGEQYF. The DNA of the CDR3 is TGTGCCAGCAGTTGGGCAGGGTCGGGTGAGCAGTACTTC.

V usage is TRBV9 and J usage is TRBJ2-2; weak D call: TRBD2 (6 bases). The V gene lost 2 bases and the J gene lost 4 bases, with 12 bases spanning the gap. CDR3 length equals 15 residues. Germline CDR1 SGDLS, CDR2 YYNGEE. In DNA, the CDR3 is TGTGCCAGCAGCGTCGTTGGGGGGTCCACCGGGGAGCTGTTTTTT. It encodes CASSVVGGSTGELFF.

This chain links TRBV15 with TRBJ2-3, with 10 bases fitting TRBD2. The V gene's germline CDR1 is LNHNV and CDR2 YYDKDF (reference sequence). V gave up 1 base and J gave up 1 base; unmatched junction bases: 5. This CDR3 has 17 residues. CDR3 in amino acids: CATSRGLAGGRTDTQYF. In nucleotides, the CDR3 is TGTGCCACCAGCAGAGGGTTAGCGGGGGGACGCACAGATACGCAGTATTTT.